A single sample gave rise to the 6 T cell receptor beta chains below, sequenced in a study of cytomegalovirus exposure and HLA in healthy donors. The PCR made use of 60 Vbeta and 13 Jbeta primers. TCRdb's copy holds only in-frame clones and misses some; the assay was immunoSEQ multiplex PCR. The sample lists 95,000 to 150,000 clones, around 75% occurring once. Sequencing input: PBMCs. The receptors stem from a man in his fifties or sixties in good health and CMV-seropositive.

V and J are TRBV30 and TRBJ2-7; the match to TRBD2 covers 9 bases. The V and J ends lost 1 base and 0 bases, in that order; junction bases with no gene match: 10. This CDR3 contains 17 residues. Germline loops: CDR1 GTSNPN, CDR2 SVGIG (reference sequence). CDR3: CAWSGPRLAVNSYEQYF. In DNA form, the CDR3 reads TGTGCCTGGAGTGGACCCCGACTAGCGGTGAACTCCTACGAGCAGTACTTC.

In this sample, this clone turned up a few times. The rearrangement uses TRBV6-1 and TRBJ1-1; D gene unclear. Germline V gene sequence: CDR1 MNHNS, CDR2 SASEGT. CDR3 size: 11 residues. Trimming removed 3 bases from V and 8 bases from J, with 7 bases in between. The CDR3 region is CASSEAGEAFF. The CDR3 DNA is TGTGCCAGCAGTGAGGCGGGGGAAGCTTTCTTT.

The chain's CDR3 is CASSFLGGYEQYF. Here the CDR3 DNA reads TGTGCCAGCAGCTTCCTAGGGGGCTACGAGCAGTACTTC. This chain links TRBV7-9 with TRBJ2-7; D might be TRBD1 (6 bases). Germline CDR1 SEHNR, CDR2 FQNEAQ (reference sequence). The length of the CDR3 is 13 residues. Trimming took off 3 bases at V and 3 bases at J, with 9 bases between the two ends.

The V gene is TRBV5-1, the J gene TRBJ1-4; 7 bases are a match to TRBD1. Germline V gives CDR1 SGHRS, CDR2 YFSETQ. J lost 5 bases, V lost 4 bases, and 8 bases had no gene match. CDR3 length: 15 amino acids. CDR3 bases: TGCGCCAGCAGCATCCGGACAGGCCTCAATGAAAAACTGTTTTTT. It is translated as CASSIRTGLNEKLFF.

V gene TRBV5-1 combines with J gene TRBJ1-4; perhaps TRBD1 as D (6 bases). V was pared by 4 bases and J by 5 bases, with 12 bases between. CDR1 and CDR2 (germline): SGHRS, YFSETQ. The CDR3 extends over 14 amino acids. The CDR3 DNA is TGCGCCAGCAGCCTCGCAGGGGAAAATGAAAAACTGTTTTTT. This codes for CASSLAGENEKLFF.

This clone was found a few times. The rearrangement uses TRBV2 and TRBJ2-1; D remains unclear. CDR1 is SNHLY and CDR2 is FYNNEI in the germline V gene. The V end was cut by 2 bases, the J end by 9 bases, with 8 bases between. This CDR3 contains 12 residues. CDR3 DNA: TGTGCCAGCAGTGAACTAGGCGGTGAGCAGTTCTTC. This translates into CASSELGGEQFF.